These 29 T cell receptor beta chains were all obtained from the same sample, sequenced in a study of T cells in Graves' hyperthyroidism and ophthalmopathy. TCR beta CDR3 region amplification was performed from RNA transcripts. HTBI primers were used for first-round RT-PCR of the TCR CDR3. MiXCR, applied by TCRdb to the multiplex PCR reads, yields one record per CDR3 protein. The table lists 730,000 or so distinct CDR3 sequences, around 20% of them singletons. Input material: blood. These receptors came from a woman in her forties or fifties with Graves' hyperthyroidism that later progressed to Graves' ophthalmopathy.

The J gene is TRBJ1-2, the V gene TRBV6-1; TRBD1 matches 9 bases. This CDR3 is built from 15 residues. V shed 6 bases, J shed 7 bases, and the junction held 12 bases outside the gene matches. Germline CDR1 MNHNS, CDR2 SASEGT. The DNA of the CDR3 is TGTGCCAGCAGGACTACAGGGGGCGCAACGGCTGGCTACACCTTC. As protein: CASRTTGGATAGYTF.

In DNA, the CDR3 is TGTGCCAGCAGTCGATTAATCTACGGTAAAAAACTGTTTTTT. It translates to CASSRLIYGKKLFF. This chain uses TRBV11-2 with TRBJ1-4; D gene uncertain. Trimming took 6 bases from V and 9 from J, leaving 17 bases between them. Germline CDR1 reads SGHAT; CDR2 reads FQNNGV. The CDR3 loop spans 14 amino acids.

This clonotype has only a few counts. The chain's CDR3 is CASSYSSGVQYF. The CDR3 DNA follows: TGTGCCAGCAGTTACTCGTCCGGGGTACAGTATTTT. The chain has TRBV6-5 and TRBJ2-3; a weak D match, TRBD2 (5 bases). CDR1 and CDR2 (germline): MNHEY, SVGAGI. V lost 0 bases to trimming and J lost 12 bases, with 10 bases between them. There are 12 residues in the CDR3.

This clonotype showed up many times. V usage is TRBV29-1 and J usage is TRBJ1-5, with 10 bases lining up with TRBD1. The germline CDR1 and CDR2 sequences are SQVTM and ANQGSEA. The length of the CDR3 is 16 residues. Trimming cost V 7 bases and J 1 base; bases outside gene matches: 10. CDR3 region: CSASMTGGESNQPQHF. CDR3 nucleotide sequence: TGCAGCGCCAGTATGACAGGGGGCGAGAGCAATCAGCCCCAGCATTTT.

In this sample, this clonotype turned up many times. This sequence joins TRBV7-9 and TRBJ2-1; 7 bases line up with TRBD1. The germline V gene has CDR1 SEHNR and CDR2 FQNEAQ (reference sequence). Trimming cost V 5 bases and J 1 base; bases outside gene matches: 8. The CDR3 has 16 amino acids. The DNA of the CDR3 is TGTGCCAGCAGCACACGGACAGGTTCTTCCTACAATGAGCAGTTCTTC. It is translated as CASSTRTGSSYNEQFF.

Only a few counts were recorded for this clonotype. The chain joins TRBV5-6 to TRBJ1-2, with unresolved D. Trimming pared 0 bases from V and 2 bases from J, leaving 8 bases between. Per germline, CDR1 SGHDT and CDR2 YYEEEE. There are 14 residues in the CDR3. For the CDR3, the DNA is TGTGCCAGCAGCTTGGTTTACAGCAACTATGGCTACACCTTC. Its protein is CASSLVYSNYGYTF.

Many counts were recorded for this clonotype. The chain has TRBV11-2 and TRBJ2-2, with a possible D match to TRBD1 (5 bases). The CDR3 has 13 amino acids. Trimming removed 3 bases from V and 6 bases from J, with 8 bases in between. Per the germline V gene, CDR1 is SGHAT and CDR2 is FQNNGV. CDR3 in amino acids: CASSFRTSGELFF. DNA for the CDR3: TGTGCCAGCAGCTTTCGGACATCCGGGGAGCTGTTTTTT.

The gene calls are TRBV19 and TRBJ1-1; 8 bases are a match to TRBD1. The CDR3 is 19 residues long. Germline V CDR1 and CDR2: LNHDA, SQIVND (reference sequence). J lost 0 bases, V lost 5 bases, and 17 bases had no gene match. The CDR3 nucleotides read TGTGCCAGTAGTGACCTCCTAAGGACAGGGAATGGGATGAACACTGAAGCTTTCTTT. Translation gives CASSDLLRTGNGMNTEAFF.

This clonotype was observed many times. The chain employs TRBV2 and TRBJ1-2; 8 nucleotides line up with TRBD1. CDR1 SNHLY and CDR2 FYNNEI come from the germline V gene. The CDR3 contains 10 residues. The ends lost 10 bases at V and 8 bases at J; junction bases unmatched: 3. The CDR3 region is CATTGDGYTF. Here the CDR3 DNA reads TGTGCCACGACAGGGGACGGCTACACCTTC.

This clonotype occurred many times. V gene TRBV2 combines with J gene TRBJ1-5, with a tentative D call TRBD1 (6 bases). This CDR3 contains 16 residues. Trimming left V 4 bases short and J 3 bases short, with 16 bases between. Germline V gene data show CDR1 as SNHLY and CDR2 as FYNNEI. This CDR3 is CASSGLGGRLNQPQHF. The CDR3 DNA reads TGTGCCAGCAGTGGATTAGGGGGGCGCCTCAATCAGCCCCAGCATTTT.

This clonotype was seen repeatedly, ten times or more. The chain combines TRBV13 with TRBJ1-1, with D tentatively TRBD1 (6 bases). Deletions cut 7 bases from V and 0 bases from J, with 12 bases between. Germline CDR1 is PRHDT and CDR2 is FYEKMQ (reference sequence). The CDR3 has 14 amino acids. The CDR3 spells CASNPGALNTEAFF. The DNA for the CDR3 is TGTGCCAGCAACCCAGGGGCTCTGAACACTGAAGCTTTCTTT. Using reference TRBV13 and TRBJ1-1 for the parts outside the CDR3, the full variable domain is AAGVIQSPRHLIKEKRETATLKCYPIPRHDTVYWYQQGPGQDPQFLISFYEKMQSDKGSIPDRFSAQQFSDYHSELNMSSLELGDSALYFCASNPGALNTEAFFGQGTRLTVV.

The chain combines TRBV7-9 with TRBJ2-1; D not resolved. V dropped 3 bases and J dropped 5 bases, with 11 bases sitting between them. CDR1 and CDR2 from the germline V gene are SEHNR and FQNEAQ (reference sequence). The CDR3 loop spans 14 amino acids. CDR3 nucleotides: TGTGCCAGCAGCTTTCTAGTCGCGGACAATGAGCAGTTCTTC. Translating it yields CASSFLVADNEQFF. The full variable domain, its missing parts supplied by reference TRBV7-9 and TRBJ2-1, is DTGVSQNPRHKITKRGQNVTFRCDPISEHNRLYWYRQTLGQGPEFLTYFQNEAQLEKSRLLSDRFSAERPKGSFSTLEIQRTEQGDSAMYLCASSFLVADNEQFFGPGTRLTVL.

At least ten counts were recorded for this clonotype. V is TRBV2 and J is TRBJ2-1; unclear D gene. The length of the CDR3 is 15 residues. Trimming stripped 7 bases from V and 0 bases from J, with 13 bases between. From germline, CDR1 is SNHLY and CDR2 FYNNEI. CDR3 DNA: TGTGCCAGCATCGCAGGAGCAGGCTCCTACAATGAGCAGTTCTTC. This gives the protein CASIAGAGSYNEQFF.

In this sample, this clonotype turned up a few times. Compared with germline, one end of the junction differs, possibly owing to a read error. The chain uses TRBV11-2 and TRBJ2-7; 7 bases are a match to TRBD2. Germline V gene lookup returns CDR1 SGHAT and CDR2 FQNNGV. There are 15 residues in the CDR3. The CDR3 DNA is TGTGCCGGCAGCTTATGGGGGGGTACAACCTACGAGCAGTACTTC. Its translation is CAGSLWGGTTYEQYF.

This clonotype was detected many times. The chain links TRBV3-1 to TRBJ2-7, with 7 positions matching TRBD2. Germline values: CDR1 LGHDT, CDR2 YNNKEL (reference sequence). The CDR3 runs to 15 residues. Trimming at V came to 4 bases and at J to 0 bases, leaving 6 bases not matched to a gene. DNA of the CDR3: TGTGCCAGCAGCCCAGCTAGCGGCCCCTCCTACGAGCAGTACTTC. As protein: CASSPASGPSYEQYF.

This clonotype was counted between two and nine times. The chain carries TRBV6-2 or TRBV6-3 and TRBJ2-2; the D gene is possibly TRBD1 (5 bases). Germline loops: CDR1 MNHEY, CDR2 SVGEGT. CDR3 length: 13 amino acids. Trimming stripped 8 bases from V and 6 bases from J, with 13 bases between. CDR3 sequence (DNA): TGTGCCAGCCGAAGGGGTTTAGCCGGGGAGCTGTTTTTT. It translates to CASRRGLAGELFF.

This clonotype showed up just a few times. CDR3 residues: CASSLTAAGTEAFF. The CDR3, as DNA: TGTGCCAGCAGCTTAACCGCGGCGGGCACTGAAGCTTTCTTT. The chain joins TRBV7-9 to TRBJ1-1; the D is unclear. Germline V lookup: CDR1 SEHNR, CDR2 FQNEAQ (reference sequence). CDR3 length equals 14 residues. Trimming took off 2 bases at V and 4 bases at J, with 11 bases between the two ends.

This clonotype turned up a few times. The chain uses TRBV2 and TRBJ2-7; no firm D call. CDR3 length: 12 residues. CDR1 SNHLY and CDR2 FYNNEI come from the germline V gene. With 6 bases removed from V and 7 bases from J, the gap between germline ends came to 13 bases. CDR3 residues: CASRTLREEQYF. CDR3 bases: TGTGCCAGCAGAACCTTGAGAGAGGAGCAGTACTTC.

This clonotype was observed many times. V is TRBV3-1 and J is TRBJ1-2; D gene ambiguous. The germline gives CDR1 LGHDT, CDR2 YNNKEL (reference sequence). The CDR3 is 15 residues long. V was trimmed by 0 bases and J by 4 bases, leaving 12 bases between them. The CDR3 bases are TGTGCCAGCAGCCAAGAAGCCGCGGCGGGCTATGGCTACACCTTC. It specifies CASSQEAAAGYGYTF.

This clonotype showed up just a few times. V is TRBV4-2 and J is TRBJ1-2; D possibly corresponds to TRBD1 (5 bases). CDR1 LGHNA and CDR2 YNFKEQ come from the germline V gene. Trimming stripped 0 bases from V and 2 bases from J, with 13 bases between. The CDR3 runs to 16 residues. The CDR3 bases are TGTGCCAGCAGCCAAGATACCGGGGCCCACAACTATGGCTACACCTTC. Encoded protein: CASSQDTGAHNYGYTF.

This clonotype was picked up many times. The chain uses TRBV11-1 and TRBJ2-1; TRBD1 aligns across 9 bases. The V gene end was trimmed by 1 base and the J gene end by 8 bases; junction bases not matched to a gene: 3. This CDR3 has 14 amino acids. Looked up from germline, CDR1 is SGHAT and CDR2 is FQDESV (reference sequence). CDR3 protein: CASSLGGQGDEQFF. CDR3 DNA: TGTGCCAGCAGCTTAGGGGGACAGGGCGATGAGCAGTTCTTC.

Ten or more counts support this clonotype. The V call is TRBV7-3, the J call TRBJ2-3; D gene unclear. V lost 5 bases and J 1 base, leaving 10 bases between the germline ends. Per germline, CDR1 SGHTA and CDR2 FQGTGA. This CDR3 is 14 amino acids long. The CDR3: CASSPLGGTDTQYF. CDR3 bases: TGTGCCAGCAGCCCTCTCGGTGGCACAGATACGCAGTATTTT.

This clonotype was counted ten times or more. This sequence joins TRBV7-9 and TRBJ2-1; 10 bases fit TRBD1. Germline CDR1 reads SEHNR; CDR2 reads FQNEAQ (reference sequence). Trimming took 0 bases from V and 8 from J; bases not matched to a gene: 7. The CDR3 spans 16 residues. CDR3 bases: TGTGCCAGCAGCTTAGCGATGACAGGGGGCCCCCATGAGCAGTTCTTC. It encodes CASSLAMTGGPHEQFF. The full variable domain, in which reference TRBV7-9 and TRBJ2-1 provide the parts outside the CDR3, is DTGVSQNPRHKITKRGQNVTFRCDPISEHNRLYWYRQTLGQGPEFLTYFQNEAQLEKSRLLSDRFSAERPKGSFSTLEIQRTEQGDSAMYLCASSLAMTGGPHEQFFGPGTRLTVL.

In this sample, this clonotype turned up a few times. The rearrangement links TRBV2 to TRBJ1-3; weak D call: TRBD1 (5 bases). This CDR3 is built from 17 residues. Germline V gene data show CDR1 as SNHLY and CDR2 as FYNNEI. The germline V and J ends were trimmed by 8 bases and 4 bases, with 24 bases remaining between them. This chain's CDR3 is CASYLYPSTDKGNTIYF. CDR3 nucleotides: TGTGCCAGCTATCTTTACCCATCGACAGATAAAGGAAACACCATATATTTT. Looking up the rest from reference TRBV2 and TRBJ1-3 gives the full variable domain: EPEVTQTPSHQVTQMGQEVILRCVPISNHLYFYWYRQILGQKVEFLVSFYNNEISEKSEIFDDQFSVERPDGSNFTLKIRSTKLEDSAMYFCASYLYPSTDKGNTIYFGEGSWLTVV.

This clonotype came up once. The J gene is TRBJ2-4, the V gene TRBV19; D is uncertain. V shed 6 bases and J shed 9 bases, with 15 bases lying between them. Germline assignment: CDR1 LNHDA and CDR2 SQIVND (reference sequence). This CDR3 region has 13 residues. The CDR3: CASRLVGSGIQYF. As DNA, the CDR3 is TGTGCCAGTAGATTAGTGGGTTCTGGCATTCAGTACTTC.

The CDR3 loop reads CAWSVFGGDQPQHF. CDR3 DNA sequence: TGTGCCTGGAGTGTATTCGGGGGGGATCAGCCCCAGCATTTT. The chain links TRBV30 to TRBJ1-5; TRBD1 might be the D (5 bases). V was clipped by 0 bases and J by 5 bases, with 11 bases between them. CDR1 is GTSNPN and CDR2 is SVGIG in the germline V gene (reference sequence). This CDR3 has 14 amino acids. The whole variable domain, remainder taken from reference TRBV30 and TRBJ1-5, is SQTIHQWPATLVQPVGSPLSLECTVEGTSNPNLYWYRQAAGRGLQLLFYSVGIGQISSEVPQNLSASRPQDRQFILSSKKLLLSDSGFYLCAWSVFGGDQPQHFGDGTRLSIL.

The chain links TRBV28 to TRBJ1-1; TRBD1 might be the D (6 bases). Germline CDR1 is MDHEN and CDR2 is SYDVKM. The CDR3 length is 15 residues. V lost 6 bases, J lost 5 bases, and 19 bases lay in between. This chain's CDR3 is CASSQMTFQGTEAFF. The CDR3 region has the DNA TGTGCCAGCAGCCAGATGACATTTCAGGGGACTGAAGCTTTCTTT.

This clonotype has a handful of counts. The chain employs TRBV3-1 and TRBJ2-1; TRBD2 matches at 13 bases. Per the germline V gene, CDR1 is LGHDT and CDR2 is YNNKEL (reference sequence). The V gene end was trimmed by 1 base and the J gene end by 5 bases; junction bases not matched to a gene: 8. This CDR3 is built from 18 residues. The CDR3 reads CASSQVALAGGRNNEQFF. The CDR3 bases are TGTGCCAGCAGCCAAGTAGCACTAGCGGGGGGGAGGAACAATGAGCAGTTCTTC.

CDR3 in amino acids: CASSPTTGGVETQYF. CDR3 coding DNA: TGCGCCAGCAGCCCAACGACAGGGGGCGTTGAGACCCAGTACTTC. The chain has TRBV4-1 and TRBJ2-5, with 10 nucleotides matching TRBD1. The V segment lost 4 bases and the J segment 5 bases; nucleotides outside the gene matches: 7. CDR3 length: 15 residues. Germline-derived CDR1 and CDR2 are MGHRA and YSYEKL.